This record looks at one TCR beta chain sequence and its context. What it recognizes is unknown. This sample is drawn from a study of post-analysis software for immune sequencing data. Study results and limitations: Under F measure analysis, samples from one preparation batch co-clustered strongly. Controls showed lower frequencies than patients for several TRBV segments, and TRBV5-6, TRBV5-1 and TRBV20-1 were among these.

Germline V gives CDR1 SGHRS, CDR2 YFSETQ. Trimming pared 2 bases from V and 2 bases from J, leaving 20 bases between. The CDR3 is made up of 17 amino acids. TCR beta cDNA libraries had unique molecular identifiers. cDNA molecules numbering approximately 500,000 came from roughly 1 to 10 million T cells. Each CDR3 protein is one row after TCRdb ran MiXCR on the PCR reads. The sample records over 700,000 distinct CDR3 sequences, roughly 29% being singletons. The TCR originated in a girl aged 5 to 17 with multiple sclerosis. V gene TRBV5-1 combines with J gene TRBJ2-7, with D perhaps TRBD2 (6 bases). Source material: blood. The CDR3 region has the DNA TGCGCCAGCAGCTTTCGTTCGGGCAGGGACTTTACCTACGAGCAGTACTTC. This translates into CASSFRSGRDFTYEQYF.